A single sample is the source of the 5 T cell receptor beta chains below, sequenced in a study of PD-1 blockade in classical Hodgkin lymphoma. Clones were read by immunoSEQ multiplex PCR, and TCRdb kept only the in-frame ones, dropping some. The sample holds 19,000 or so clones, about four fifths seen once. Each patient relapsed following autologous stem cell transplantation, and prior brentuximab vedotin exposure differed. The sequenced sample was peripheral blood mononuclear cells (PBMCs), obtained at baseline. All receptors come from a human donor with classical Hodgkin lymphoma.

The chain has TRBV7-8 and TRBJ2-3, with 11 bases identical to TRBD2. Unmatched junction bases numbered 6, after V lost 4 bases and J lost 3 bases. Germline V lookup: CDR1 SGHVS, CDR2 FQNEAQ. There are 16 residues in the CDR3. The CDR3 loop reads CASSSLLAGVTDTQYF. As DNA, the CDR3 is TGTGCCAGCAGCTCCTTACTAGCGGGGGTTACAGATACGCAGTATTTT.

CDR3 protein: CASSYDLATSGELFF. The CDR3 region has the DNA TGTGCCAGCAGTTACGACCTAGCGACGTCCGGGGAGCTGTTTTTT. The chain employs TRBV6-5 and TRBJ2-2; possible D gene TRBD2, 6 bases. The V end lost 2 bases, the J end lost 6 bases, and 13 bases lay between the germline ends. Per germline, CDR1 MNHEY and CDR2 SVGAGI. The CDR3 sequence is 15 residues long.

The rearrangement joins TRBV7-2 to TRBJ2-2; 9 nucleotides align to TRBD2. The CDR3 length is 17 residues. After removal of 0 bases from V and 3 bases from J, the junction contained 5 bases not matched to a gene. CDR1 and CDR2 (germline): SGHTA, FQGNSA. This chain's CDR3 is CASSLAPSGGHTGELFF. The CDR3 bases are TGTGCCAGCAGCTTAGCCCCCAGCGGGGGGCACACCGGGGAGCTGTTTTTT.

The rearrangement uses TRBV5-6 and TRBJ2-5, with D possibly matching TRBD1 (7 bases). The CDR3 consists of 15 residues. In germline, CDR1 is SGHDT, CDR2 YYEEEE. Trimming left V 2 bases short and J 5 bases short, with 16 bases between. CDR3 coding DNA: TGTGCCAGCAGCTTATCCTTCAGGGGGAGGGAGACCCAGTACTTC. Translated: CASSLSFRGRETQYF.

The chain links TRBV7-9 to TRBJ2-1, with TRBD2 matching 10 bases. This CDR3 has 16 amino acids. Germline V gene sequence: CDR1 SEHNR, CDR2 FQNEAQ (reference sequence). V was clipped by 1 base and J by 4 bases; unmatched bases: 4. In DNA, the CDR3 is TGTGCCAGCAGCTTAGATAGCGGGGGGATATACAATGAGCAGTTCTTC. Its protein is CASSLDSGGIYNEQFF.